This T cell receptor beta chain is from a study of blood T cell repertoires in COVID-19. Clones were sequenced by immunoSEQ multiplex PCR, and TCRdb holds only the in-frame ones, with some missing. The sample carries roughly 93,000 clones, roughly nine tenths recorded once. This CDR3 is 14 amino acids long. Unmatched junction bases numbered 7, after V lost 6 bases and J lost 4 bases. Germline V gene sequence: CDR1 MNHEY, CDR2 SVGAGI. This sequence was found in a man aged 45-60 years with acute or convalescent COVID-19. Sample: peripheral blood. J is TRBJ1-1 and V is TRBV6-5; 8 nucleotides match TRBD1. Here the CDR3 reads CASRHRGGGTEAFF. The CDR3 DNA sequence: TGTGCCAGCAGACACAGGGGGGGCGGCACTGAAGCTTTCTTT.